These 6 T cell receptor beta chains were all obtained from the same sample, sequenced in a study. TCRdb re-derived calls from the RT-PCR reads in MiXCR, one entry per CDR3 protein. The repertoire consists of about 700,000 distinct CDR3 sequences, with around 14% occurring once and the leading ten covering roughly 3.9%. The specimen sequenced was memory CD4+ T cells from blood. The receptor source for this set is a female donor in good health, serving as a healthy control.

The CDR3 sequence is CASSSPGTVKQYF. The CDR3 region has the DNA TGTGCCAGCTCATCTCCCGGGACCGTAAAGCAGTACTTC. The genes are TRBV18 and TRBJ2-7; D may be TRBD1 or TRBD2 (5 bases each). Trimming cost V 5 bases and J 8 bases, with 16 bases left between them. Per the germline V gene, CDR1 is KGHSH and CDR2 is LQKENI. This CDR3 has 13 residues.

This chain connects TRBV5-8 to TRBJ1-1, with TRBD1 as a possible D gene (6 bases). The CDR3 extends over 15 amino acids. The V gene lost 1 base and the J gene lost 1 base, with 11 bases spanning the gap. The germline V gene has CDR1 SGHTS and CDR2 YDEGEE. The CDR3 here is CASSLMGGQNTEAFF. In nucleotides, the CDR3 is TGTGCCAGCAGCTTGATGGGGGGACAGAACACTGAAGCTTTCTTT.

This clonotype was counted only a few times. The chain joins TRBV9 to TRBJ2-1; TRBD2 matches at 9 bases. Germline CDR1 SGDLS, CDR2 YYNGEE. CDR3 length: 15 residues. The J segment lost 3 bases and the V segment lost 3 bases, leaving 4 bases of the junction unmatched. In nucleotides, the CDR3 is TGTGCCAGCAGCGAGACTAGCGGCTACTACAATGAGCAGTTCTTC. Translated: CASSETSGYYNEQFF.

This rearrangement joins TRBV19 to TRBJ2-1, with no clear D. V gave up 4 bases and J gave up 3 bases, with 4 bases separating them. Germline V gene sequence: CDR1 LNHDA, CDR2 SQIVND (reference sequence). The CDR3 contains 12 residues. The CDR3: CASSKGYNEQFF. In DNA form, the CDR3 reads TGTGCCAGTAGTAAGGGCTACAATGAGCAGTTCTTC.

This clonotype showed up just a few times. The chain's CDR3 is CASSFEGGQGITDTQYF. The CDR3 DNA follows: TGTGCCAGCAGTTTTGAAGGGGGACAGGGGATTACAGATACGCAGTATTTT. V gene TRBV27 combines with J gene TRBJ2-3, with 10 bases matching TRBD1. Germline CDR1 MNHEY, CDR2 SMNVEV (reference sequence). There are 17 residues in the CDR3. The V and J ends lost 3 bases and 3 bases, in that order; junction bases with no gene match: 9.

The rearrangement joins TRBV6-6 to TRBJ2-5, with D possibly called TRBD1 or TRBD2 (5 bases each). CDR1 MNHNY and CDR2 SVGAGI come from the germline V gene (reference sequence). V was trimmed by 5 bases and J by 0 bases, leaving 10 bases between them. The CDR3 is 14 residues long. CDR3 amino acids: CASSTGTYQETQYF. CDR3 DNA: TGTGCCAGCAGTACCGGGACGTACCAAGAGACCCAGTACTTC.